This TCR beta chain was found in a study of cytomegalovirus exposure and HLA in healthy donors. Germline assignment: CDR1 SGHTS and CDR2 YDEGEE. The CDR3 spans 17 residues. V lost 0 bases and J 8 bases, leaving 20 bases between the germline ends. The PCR made use of 60 Vbeta and 13 Jbeta primers. Sequencing was performed with immunoSEQ multiplex PCR; in TCRdb, only in-frame clones are kept and a portion is missing. The repertoire consists of around 190,000 clones, with approximately 82% occurring once and the leading ten covering roughly 1.2%. This TCR was sampled from a girl aged 2 to 9 in good health and CMV-seropositive. This sequence joins TRBV5-8 and TRBJ1-4; D possibly corresponds to TRBD1 (5 bases). Input material: PBMCs. The CDR3: CASSLANTGASGEKLFF. The CDR3 bases are TGTGCCAGCAGCTTGGCTAATACAGGTGCCTCCGGAGAAAAACTGTTTTTT.